Shown below are 4 T cell receptor beta chains from a single sample sequenced in a study of T cell responses to AZD1222 COVID-19 vaccine. This table comes from immunoSEQ multiplex PCR, and its TCRdb copy is limited to in-frame clones, with some not included. The sample contains 56,000 or so clones, over 75% of which appear only once. The sample was peripheral blood, taken on day 0 of AZD1222 vaccination. The receptors stem from an adult in good health.

The chain links TRBV2 to TRBJ2-1; D possibly corresponds to TRBD2 (5 bases). Trimming took 7 bases from V and 5 from J, leaving 15 bases between them. Germline CDR1 and CDR2: SNHLY and FYNNEI. CDR3 length equals 14 residues. CDR3 DNA sequence: TGTGCCAGCATCGGGGTAGCGATCAACAATGAGCAGTTCTTC. Encoded protein: CASIGVAINNEQFF.

The rearrangement uses TRBV5-1 and TRBJ1-1; 11 nucleotides agree with TRBD1. The CDR3 loop spans 17 amino acids. Germline CDR1 SGHRS, CDR2 YFSETQ. With V trimmed by 4 bases and J by 2 bases, 10 bases remained unmatched. CDR3 DNA sequence: TGCGCCAGCAGCGCCGGACAGGGGGCGCTTGAAAACACTGAAGCTTTCTTT. It codes for CASSAGQGALENTEAFF.

The chain links TRBV19 to TRBJ2-7; 7 bases agree with TRBD2. The CDR3 consists of 14 residues. The V segment lost 1 base and the J segment 4 bases; nucleotides outside the gene matches: 4. The germline V gene has CDR1 LNHDA and CDR2 SQIVND (reference sequence). This CDR3 reads CASSIGTRGYEQYF. Written as DNA, the CDR3 is TGTGCCAGTAGTATAGGGACTAGGGGTTACGAGCAGTACTTC.

The count of this clone is one. The J gene is TRBJ1-5, the V gene TRBV24-1, with unresolved D. The germline CDR1 and CDR2 sequences are KGHDR and SFDVKD. Trimming left V 4 bases short and J 2 bases short, with 11 bases between. The CDR3 runs 15 residues. CDR3 nucleotide sequence: TGTGCCACCAGTGACGCCCGAAGTGGCAATCAGCCCCAGCATTTT. Translation: CATSDARSGNQPQHF.